These T cell receptor beta chains were read from a single sample in a study of T-cell memory formation after mild COVID-19. Using its own MiXCR run on the 5' RACE reads, TCRdb lists one record per CDR3 protein. The sample lists around 320,000 distinct CDR3 sequences, 15% to 20% occurring once. Sequenced: PBMCs or a T cell subset sorted from them (not recorded which). These receptors were taken from a man younger than 30 who had mild COVID-19 (a few samples of this study predate the infection). Cell type and time point are not known. The CDR3 runs from the conserved cysteine through the conserved F or W. The D gene is left open where the match is weak. Only some rows state a clone size, as once, few, many or a class for expanded clones.

abundance | j_gene | v_gene | d_gene | CDR3nt | CDR3aa
many | TRBJ2-3 | TRBV7-3 | TRBD2 | TGTGCCAGCAGCTTAAGCCTAGCGGGGGGCGGGGAAGATACGCAGTATTTT | CASSLSLAGGGEDTQYF
- | TRBJ1-2 | TRBV7-9 | - | TGTGCCAGCAGCCGGCGACAGGAGTATGATGGCTACACCTTC | CASSRRQEYDGYTF
few | TRBJ2-1 | TRBV9 | TRBD2 | TGTGCCAGCAGCGCCGGACTAGCGGGGGCCCATGAGCAGTTCTTC | CASSAGLAGAHEQFF
- | TRBJ2-5 | TRBV12-3/TRBV12-4 | TRBD2 | TGTGCCAGCAGTCCTAGCGGGGGGATTGAGCAGTACTTC | CASSPSGGIEQYF
- | TRBJ1-3 | TRBV5-1 | - | TGCGCCAGCAGCTTGCTGGGGGCTGGAAACACCATATATTTT | CASSLLGAGNTIYF
many | TRBJ1-4 | TRBV27 | TRBD1 | TGTGCCAGCAGTTCCACCCTTCTGGGGACAGGTCAGAAACTGTTTTTT | CASSSTLLGTGQKLFF
few | TRBJ1-5 | TRBV12-3/TRBV12-4 | - | TGTGCCAGCAGTAAAGGACAGCACAATCAGCCCCAGCATTTT | CASSKGQHNQPQHF
- | TRBJ1-2 | TRBV7-2 | TRBD1 | TGTGCCAGCAGCTTGGGGACAGGGTTGATAGCCTATGGCTACACCTTC | CASSLGTGLIAYGYTF
- | TRBJ2-5 | TRBV12-3/TRBV12-4 | TRBD2 | TGTGCCAGCAGCCCGACTAGCGGGGGCCCGGGGGTAGAGACCCAGTACTTC | CASSPTSGGPGVETQYF
- | TRBJ1-1 | TRBV4-2 | - | TGTGCCAGCAGCCCGTACGTCCACACTGAAGCTTTCTTT | CASSPYVHTEAFF
few | TRBJ2-7 | TRBV29-1 | TRBD2 | TGCAGCGCGGCCCTAGCGGGCCCCTACGAGCAGTACTTC | CSAALAGPYEQYF
few | TRBJ2-2 | TRBV5-1 | TRBD1 | TGCGCCAGCAGCTCGCTGGACAGGGGGATCAACGGGGAGCTGTTTTTT | CASSSLDRGINGELFF
few | TRBJ1-4 | TRBV5-1 | - | TGCGCCAGCAGCTTGGGGCGTGCATCGGCTAATGAAAAACTGTTTTTT | CASSLGRASANEKLFF
- | TRBJ2-1 | TRBV7-8 | TRBD2 | TGTGCCAGCAGCTTAGAGCGGGGGGATGTCTATGAGCAGTTCTTC | CASSLERGDVYEQFF
- | TRBJ2-3 | TRBV24-1 | - | TGTGCCACTCAGAAGAGGGGCAGCACAGATACGCAGTATTTT | CATQKRGSTDTQYF
few | TRBJ1-6 | TRBV7-8 | - | TGTGCCAGTCAGGGAGGCCCTTCACCCCTCCACTTT | CASQGGPSPLHF
few | TRBJ1-3 | TRBV4-1 | - | TGCGCCAGCAGCCAAGATATTACGATCTCTGGAAACACCATATATTTT | CASSQDITISGNTIYF
few | TRBJ2-3 | TRBV5-1 | - | TGCGCCAGCAGCCCAACGCATACGTCCACAGATACGCAGTATTTT | CASSPTHTSTDTQYF
- | TRBJ2-3 | TRBV10-3 | - | TGTGCCATCAGTGAGCCCAGGGGCGCCTCTAGCACAGATACGCAGTATTTT | CAISEPRGASSTDTQYF
- | TRBJ2-2 | TRBV6-1 | - | TGTGCCAGCAGTGAAGCGCAGGGGCGCGGCGGGGAGCTGTTTTTT | CASSEAQGRGGELFF
- | TRBJ1-5 | TRBV2 | - | TGTGCCAGCAGTGCTGGGTCCTTATATAGCAATCAGCCCCAGCATTTT | CASSAGSLYSNQPQHF
- | TRBJ2-3 | TRBV30 | TRBD2 | TGTGCCTGGGATGGACTAGCGGGGGGACTTGGCACAGATACGCAGTATTTT | CAWDGLAGGLGTDTQYF
- | TRBJ2-3 | TRBV9 | - | TGTGCCAGCAGCGGCCCGAGGGGGGGGCAGTATTTT | CASSGPRGGQYF
- | TRBJ2-1 | TRBV7-2 | - | TGTGCCAGCAGCCCCCGTGGGGTGGCGAGGGTCGGTGAGCAGTTCTTC | CASSPRGVARVGEQFF
- | TRBJ2-1 | TRBV20-1 | TRBD1 | TGCAGTGCTAGAGAGGGGACAGGGTACGGTGAGCAGTTCTTC | CSAREGTGYGEQFF
many | TRBJ2-6 | TRBV4-3 | - | TGTGCCAGCAGCCAACCTGGGGCCAACGTCCTGACTTTC | CASSQPGANVLTF
- | TRBJ2-1 | TRBV7-9 | TRBD1 | TGTGCCAGCAGCTACGGGACAGCAACCAATGAGCAGTTCTTC | CASSYGTATNEQFF
many | TRBJ2-2 | TRBV5-1 | - | TGCGCCAGCAGCCGGGGGACCGCGAACACCGGGGAGCTGTTTTTT | CASSRGTANTGELFF
few | TRBJ2-1 | TRBV9 | - | TGTGCCAGCAGCCTCACGATCTATGAGCAGTTCTTC | CASSLTIYEQFF
few | TRBJ1-2 | TRBV12-3/TRBV12-4 | - | TGTGCCAGCAGTTCCCTATTACAGTATGGCTACACCTTC | CASSSLLQYGYTF
- | TRBJ1-4 | TRBV7-9 | - | TGTGCCAGCAGCTTTATAACAGTTAATGAAAAACTGTTTTTT | CASSFITVNEKLFF
few | TRBJ1-1 | TRBV20-1 | - | TGCAGTGCTAGAGATCGGTACACTGAAGCTTTCTTT | CSARDRYTEAFF
few | TRBJ1-1 | TRBV7-9 | - | TGTGCCAGCAGCCGGTCCGGGGCTCTCAACACTGAAGCTTTCTTT | CASSRSGALNTEAFF
- | TRBJ1-2 | TRBV7-9 | - | TGTGCCAGCAGCACGGCTGAATTCTATGGCTACACCTTC | CASSTAEFYGYTF
few | TRBJ2-3 | TRBV11-3 | - | TGTGCCAGCAGCCCAACGTCAGCGGGTACGCAGTATTTT | CASSPTSAGTQYF
- | TRBJ2-7 | TRBV6-5 | - | TGTGCCAGCAGTTCTCCAGAAAGATACGAGCAGTACTTC | CASSSPERYEQYF
few | TRBJ2-3 | TRBV6-2/TRBV6-3 | TRBD2 | TGTGCCAGCAGTTACGGGTGGCAGCGGGGGGCACACAGTGATACGCAGTATTTT | CASSYGWQRGAHSDTQYF
once | TRBJ1-1 | TRBV20-1 | - | TGCAGTGCTAGACAGGGGTTCAGGAATACTGAAGCTTTCTTT | CSARQGFRNTEAFF
- | TRBJ1-3 | TRBV7-2 | - | TGTGCCAGCAGCCCTCCCAGCCGCTCTGGAAACACCATATATTTT | CASSPPSRSGNTIYF
- | TRBJ2-5 | TRBV7-2 | - | TGTGCCAGCAGCTTAATGGGGCAAGAGACCCAGTACTTC | CASSLMGQETQYF
- | TRBJ1-5 | TRBV4-1 | - | TGCGCCAGCAGCCGCGTTGGGGGAGTTTGGAGCAATCAGCCCCAGCATTTT | CASSRVGGVWSNQPQHF
many | TRBJ1-1 | TRBV20-1 | - | TGCAGTGCTAGAGATCTGGGGCACCGGGACACTGAAGCTTTCTTT | CSARDLGHRDTEAFF
few | TRBJ1-5 | TRBV7-2 | - | TGTGCCAGCAGCCCCACCCCCGGGACAATCCCCCCTGGGGATCAGCCCCAGCATTTT | CASSPTPGTIPPGDQPQHF
- | TRBJ1-2 | TRBV5-1 | - | TGCGCCAGCAGCCTATTTCCCGAGGACGTTTATGGCTACACCTTC | CASSLFPEDVYGYTF
few | TRBJ2-5 | TRBV4-3 | TRBD2 | TGCGCCAGCAGCCCCATGTTGACTAGCGGGGGGGAGACCCAGTACTTC | CASSPMLTSGGETQYF
- | TRBJ1-1 | TRBV10-3 | - | TGTGCCATCAGTGAGGGGGACTTAACTGAAGCTTTCTTT | CAISEGDLTEAFF
few | TRBJ2-2 | TRBV27 | TRBD1 | TGTGCCAGCAGTATACAGGGGATATTGACCGGGGAGCTGTTTTTT | CASSIQGILTGELFF
- | TRBJ1-5 | TRBV2 | TRBD1 | TGTGCCAGCAGTGAGTCCCGGGACAGGGCCGGCCAGCCCCAGCATTTT | CASSESRDRAGQPQHF